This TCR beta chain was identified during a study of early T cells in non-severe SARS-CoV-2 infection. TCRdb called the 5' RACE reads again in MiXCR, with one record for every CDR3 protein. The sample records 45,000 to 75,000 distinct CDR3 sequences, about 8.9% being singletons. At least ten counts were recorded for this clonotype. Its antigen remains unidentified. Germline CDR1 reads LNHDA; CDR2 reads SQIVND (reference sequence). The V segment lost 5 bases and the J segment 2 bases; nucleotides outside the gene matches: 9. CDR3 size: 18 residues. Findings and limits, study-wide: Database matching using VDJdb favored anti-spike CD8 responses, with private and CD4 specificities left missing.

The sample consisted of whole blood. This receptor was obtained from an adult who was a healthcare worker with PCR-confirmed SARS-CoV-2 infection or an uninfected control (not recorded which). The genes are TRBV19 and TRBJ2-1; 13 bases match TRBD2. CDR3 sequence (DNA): TGTGCCAGTAGTCAAAGGACTAGCGGGAGCCCTACCTACAATGAGCAGTTCTTC. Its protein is CASSQRTSGSPTYNEQFF.